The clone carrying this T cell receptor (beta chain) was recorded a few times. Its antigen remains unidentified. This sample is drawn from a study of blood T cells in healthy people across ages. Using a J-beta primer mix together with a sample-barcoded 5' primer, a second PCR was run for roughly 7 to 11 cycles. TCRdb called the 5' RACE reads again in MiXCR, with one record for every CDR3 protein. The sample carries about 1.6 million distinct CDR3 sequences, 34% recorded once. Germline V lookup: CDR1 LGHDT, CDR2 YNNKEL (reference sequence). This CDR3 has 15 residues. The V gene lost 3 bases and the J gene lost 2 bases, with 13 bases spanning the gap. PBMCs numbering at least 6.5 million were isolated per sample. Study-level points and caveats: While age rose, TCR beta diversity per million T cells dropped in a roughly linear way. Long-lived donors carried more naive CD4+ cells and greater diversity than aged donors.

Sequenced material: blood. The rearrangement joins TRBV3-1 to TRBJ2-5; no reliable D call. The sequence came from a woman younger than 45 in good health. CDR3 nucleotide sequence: TGTGCCAGCAGCCAGAATCGGGCTACTCAAGAGACCCAGTACTTC. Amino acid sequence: CASSQNRATQETQYF.